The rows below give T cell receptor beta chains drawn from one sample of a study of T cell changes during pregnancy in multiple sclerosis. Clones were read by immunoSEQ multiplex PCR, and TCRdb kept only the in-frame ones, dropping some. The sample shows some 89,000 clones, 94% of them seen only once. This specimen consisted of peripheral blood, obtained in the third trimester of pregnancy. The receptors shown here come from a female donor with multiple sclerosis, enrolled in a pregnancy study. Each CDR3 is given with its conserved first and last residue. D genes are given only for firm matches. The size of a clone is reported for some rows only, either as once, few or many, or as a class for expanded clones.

cdr3_nt: TGTGCCACCTCGCGTCCGGGACAGGCAGGGGAGACCCAGTACTTC
cdr3_aa: CATSRPGQAGETQYF
d_call: TRBD1
clone_size: .
v_call: TRBV10-3
j_call: TRBJ2-5

cdr3_nt: TGTGCCAGCAGCGGGGACAGTCCGATCCAGCCCCAGCATTTT
cdr3_aa: CASSGDSPIQPQHF
d_call: TRBD1
clone_size: once
v_call: TRBV9
j_call: TRBJ1-5

cdr3_nt: TGTGCCAGCAGCATCGCGGTCACTGAAGCTTTCTTT
cdr3_aa: CASSIAVTEAFF
d_call: .
clone_size: .
v_call: TRBV7-8
j_call: TRBJ1-1

cdr3_nt: TGCGCCAGCAGCTTGGCCGTGACAGAAGCTTTCTTT
cdr3_aa: CASSLAVTEAFF
d_call: .
clone_size: .
v_call: TRBV5-1
j_call: TRBJ1-1

cdr3_nt: TGCGCCAGCAGAAAGACAGGGGGTAATGAAAAACTGTTTTTT
cdr3_aa: CASRKTGGNEKLFF
d_call: TRBD1
clone_size: .
v_call: TRBV5-1
j_call: TRBJ1-4

cdr3_nt: TGTGCCAGCTCAAACGGACAGGGCCACGAGCAGTACTTC
cdr3_aa: CASSNGQGHEQYF
d_call: TRBD1
clone_size: .
v_call: TRBV18
j_call: TRBJ2-7

cdr3_nt: TGCGCCAGCAGCTTGCGATGGCGGGGCCTACGGGAGACCCAGTACTTC
cdr3_aa: CASSLRWRGLRETQYF
d_call: .
clone_size: .
v_call: TRBV5-1
j_call: TRBJ2-5

cdr3_nt: TGCGCCAGCAGCTCGGCCGGGTCGGTGGAGCAGTTCTTC
cdr3_aa: CASSSAGSVEQFF
d_call: .
clone_size: .
v_call: TRBV5-1
j_call: TRBJ2-1

cdr3_nt: TGTGCCAGTAGTATACGGGGCACTGAAGCTTTCTTT
cdr3_aa: CASSIRGTEAFF
d_call: .
clone_size: .
v_call: TRBV19
j_call: TRBJ1-1

cdr3_nt: TGTGCCATCAGTACACTTAGCGGGGGGGCCTCAAAAACCCAGTACTTC
cdr3_aa: CAISTLSGGASKTQYF
d_call: TRBD2
clone_size: .
v_call: TRBV10-3
j_call: TRBJ2-5

cdr3_nt: TGCGCCAGCAGCCAGGGAGTAAAAGAGACCCAGTACTTC
cdr3_aa: CASSQGVKETQYF
d_call: .
clone_size: .
v_call: TRBV4-1
j_call: TRBJ2-5

cdr3_nt: TGCGCCAGCAGTGAGCGGAGTAGCACTGAAGCTTTCTTT
cdr3_aa: CASSERSSTEAFF
d_call: .
clone_size: few
v_call: TRBV10-1
j_call: TRBJ1-1

cdr3_nt: TGTGCCAGCAGCTTGGATGGAGGCCTTTTCTCTGGAAACACCATATATTTT
cdr3_aa: CASSLDGGLFSGNTIYF
d_call: .
clone_size: .
v_call: TRBV5-4
j_call: TRBJ1-3

cdr3_nt: TGTGCCAGCAGCCTGTTGTCGGGGGGAGAGACCCAGTACTTC
cdr3_aa: CASSLLSGGETQYF
d_call: TRBD2
clone_size: .
v_call: TRBV28
j_call: TRBJ2-5

cdr3_nt: TGTGCCAGCAGCGTCCGGGACAGGGGCTACACCTTC
cdr3_aa: CASSVRDRGYTF
d_call: TRBD1
clone_size: .
v_call: TRBV5-5
j_call: TRBJ1-2

cdr3_nt: TGTGCCAGCAGCTTGGGCACGGTGGACGAGCAGTACTTC
cdr3_aa: CASSLGTVDEQYF
d_call: .
clone_size: .
v_call: TRBV5-5
j_call: TRBJ2-7

cdr3_nt: TGTGCCAGCAGTCGGGAGGGCTCTGGAAACACCATATATTTT
cdr3_aa: CASSREGSGNTIYF
d_call: .
clone_size: .
v_call: TRBV7-2
j_call: TRBJ1-3

cdr3_nt: TGTGCCATCAGTGAGGCAGGTCAGCCCCAGCATTTT
cdr3_aa: CAISEAGQPQHF
d_call: .
clone_size: .
v_call: TRBV10-3
j_call: TRBJ1-5

cdr3_nt: TGTGCCAGCAGTGGGCGGACAGGGGGCGCGTATGGCTACACCTTC
cdr3_aa: CASSGRTGGAYGYTF
d_call: TRBD1
clone_size: .
v_call: TRBV6-1
j_call: TRBJ1-2

cdr3_nt: TGTGCCAGCAGTCTTAGACTAGCGGGGGGGCAAGAGACCCAGTACTTC
cdr3_aa: CASSLRLAGGQETQYF
d_call: TRBD2
clone_size: .
v_call: TRBV27
j_call: TRBJ2-5

cdr3_nt: TGTGCCAGCTCACCACCGGAACAGGGGATATGGAATGAGCAGTTCTTC
cdr3_aa: CASSPPEQGIWNEQFF
d_call: TRBD1
clone_size: once
v_call: TRBV18
j_call: TRBJ2-1

cdr3_nt: TGTGCCAGCACTGCGACAGGGAGGAGTCGCAATGAGCAGTTCTTC
cdr3_aa: CASTATGRSRNEQFF
d_call: .
clone_size: .
v_call: TRBV6-1
j_call: TRBJ2-1

cdr3_nt: TGTGCCAGCTCATCCCTGGACAGGCCTGGAAACACCATATATTTT
cdr3_aa: CASSSLDRPGNTIYF
d_call: TRBD1
clone_size: .
v_call: TRBV18
j_call: TRBJ1-3

cdr3_nt: TGTGCCAGCAGTGAATCTGAGGAGGAAGAGACCCAGTACTTC
cdr3_aa: CASSESEEEETQYF
d_call: .
clone_size: .
v_call: TRBV25-1
j_call: TRBJ2-5

cdr3_nt: TGTGCCAGCAGCGCCGGGGGTGGCTACACCTTC
cdr3_aa: CASSAGGGYTF
d_call: .
clone_size: .
v_call: TRBV7-3
j_call: TRBJ1-2

cdr3_nt: TGTGCCAGCAGCCCAAACAGGGGTGGGGCGGAGCCCCAGCATTTT
cdr3_aa: CASSPNRGGAEPQHF
d_call: TRBD1
clone_size: .
v_call: TRBV7-6
j_call: TRBJ1-5

cdr3_nt: TGTGCCAGCAGTTACAGGGGGCAAGAGACCCAGTACTTC
cdr3_aa: CASSYRGQETQYF
d_call: .
clone_size: .
v_call: TRBV6-5
j_call: TRBJ2-5

cdr3_nt: TGTGCCAGCAGCTCCGGGACAGGGAGTGGCACCTTC
cdr3_aa: CASSSGTGSGTF
d_call: TRBD1
clone_size: .
v_call: TRBV7-2
j_call: TRBJ1-2